Presented here are 3 T cell receptor beta chains from one specimen sequenced in a study of cytomegalovirus exposure and HLA in healthy donors. It was with 60 Vbeta and 13 Jbeta primers that the PCR ran. Produced via immunoSEQ multiplex PCR; TCRdb's table is partial and in-frame only. The sample holds some 160,000 clones; over 70% are singletons and the top ten take more than 0.45%. Input material: PBMCs. All receptors come from a woman aged 50 to 65 in good health and CMV-seronegative.

This rearrangement joins TRBV6-5 to TRBJ1-5, with D tentatively TRBD1 (5 bases). Germline values: CDR1 MNHEY, CDR2 SVGAGI. Deletions cut 5 bases from V and 7 bases from J, with 12 bases between. This CDR3 contains 13 residues. CDR3 in amino acids: CASSVGGWQPQHF. DNA for the CDR3: TGTGCCAGCAGTGTGGGGGGTTGGCAGCCCCAGCATTTT.

The chain couples TRBV5-1 to TRBJ2-1; 9 bases are shared with TRBD1. The V gene end was trimmed by 4 bases and the J gene end by 3 bases; junction bases not matched to a gene: 11. The CDR3 length is 17 residues. Germline V lookup: CDR1 SGHRS, CDR2 YFSETQ. CDR3 DNA: TGCGCCAGCAGCCAAACGCGGGACAGGGCTTACTACAATGAGCAGTTCTTC. Translated: CASSQTRDRAYYNEQFF. Complete variable domain (other parts from reference TRBV5-1 and TRBJ2-1): KAGVTQTPRYLIKTRGQQVTLSCSPISGHRSVSWYQQTPGQGLQFLFEYFSETQRNKGNFPGRFSGRQFSNSRSEMNVSTLELGDSALYLCASSQTRDRAYYNEQFFGPGTRLTVL.

The chain joins TRBV18 to TRBJ2-1; weak D call: TRBD2 (7 bases). Trimming removed 4 bases from V and 6 bases from J, with 19 bases in between. The CDR3 runs 16 residues. Germline CDR1 and CDR2: KGHSH and LQKENI. The CDR3 reads CASSLNRGTGGNEQFF. CDR3 DNA: TGTGCCAGCTCACTGAATAGGGGGACGGGGGGCAATGAGCAGTTCTTC.